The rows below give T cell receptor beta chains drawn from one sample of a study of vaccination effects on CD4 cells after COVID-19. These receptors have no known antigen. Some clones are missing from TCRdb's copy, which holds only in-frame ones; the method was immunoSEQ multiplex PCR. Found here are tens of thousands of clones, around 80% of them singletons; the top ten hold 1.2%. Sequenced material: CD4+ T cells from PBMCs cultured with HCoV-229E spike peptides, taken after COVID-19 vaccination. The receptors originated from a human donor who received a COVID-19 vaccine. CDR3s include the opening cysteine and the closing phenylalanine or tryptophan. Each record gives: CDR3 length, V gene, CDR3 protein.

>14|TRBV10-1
CASSDHVGGETQYF
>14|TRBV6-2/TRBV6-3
CASSHNRVDQPQHF
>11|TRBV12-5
CASGVYHGYTF
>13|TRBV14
CASSQVEGSPLHF
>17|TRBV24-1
CATSDSARTTINYGYTF
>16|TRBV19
CASRTLTAGFNTEAFF
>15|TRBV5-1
CASSLAGYGQETQYF
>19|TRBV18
CASSPLRHRVLSRTGELFF
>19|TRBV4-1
CASSQVGLAGGPSTDTQYF
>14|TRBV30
CAWRAGSGANVLTF
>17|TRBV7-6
CASSPVGGANSGNTIYF
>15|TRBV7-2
CASSFGGGRANEQFF
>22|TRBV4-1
CASSQGFKPDWGRLENTGELFF
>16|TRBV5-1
CASNPWLGTNTGELFF
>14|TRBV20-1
CSASTAFMNTEAFF
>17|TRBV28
CASSSGGAGSGANVLTF
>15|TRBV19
CASSWADRTNEKLFF
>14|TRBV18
CASSDREAKNIQYF
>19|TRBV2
CASSSPGRRDWSSYNEQFF
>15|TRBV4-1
CASSQARGGYNEQFF
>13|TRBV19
CASITGQGTEAFF
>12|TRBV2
CASRVARDTQYF
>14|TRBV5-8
CASRRTGGGEKLFF
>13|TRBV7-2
CASSFAGHTEAFF
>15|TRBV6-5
CASKRNRASGNTIYF
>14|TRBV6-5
CASTRGRAQETQYF
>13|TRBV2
CASSGQGNTEAFF
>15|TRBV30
CAWSATGSANEKLFF
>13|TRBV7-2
CASSLRTAKEAFF
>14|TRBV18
CASSLIQGTGELFF
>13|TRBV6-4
CASSVGNNQPQHF
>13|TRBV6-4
CASSTGRADTQYF
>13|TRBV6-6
CASSGGTGNTIYF
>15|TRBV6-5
CASLPFPPGSTEAFF
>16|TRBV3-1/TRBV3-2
CASSQAGVRKNSPLHF
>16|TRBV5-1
CASSLLSTSSYNEQFF
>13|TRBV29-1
CSVGTQANYGYTF
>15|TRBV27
CASSSSPGQYYGYTF
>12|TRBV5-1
CASSFTGDGAFF
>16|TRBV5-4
CASTRSERGRNSPLHF
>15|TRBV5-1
CASSGTGATNEKLFF
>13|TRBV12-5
CASGRSGGDEQFF
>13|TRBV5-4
CASSLLPRGGYTF
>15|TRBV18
CASSPLRAGQETQYF
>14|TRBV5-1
CASSFGTEINEQFF
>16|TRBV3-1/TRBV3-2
CASSPRGAGVGNTIYF